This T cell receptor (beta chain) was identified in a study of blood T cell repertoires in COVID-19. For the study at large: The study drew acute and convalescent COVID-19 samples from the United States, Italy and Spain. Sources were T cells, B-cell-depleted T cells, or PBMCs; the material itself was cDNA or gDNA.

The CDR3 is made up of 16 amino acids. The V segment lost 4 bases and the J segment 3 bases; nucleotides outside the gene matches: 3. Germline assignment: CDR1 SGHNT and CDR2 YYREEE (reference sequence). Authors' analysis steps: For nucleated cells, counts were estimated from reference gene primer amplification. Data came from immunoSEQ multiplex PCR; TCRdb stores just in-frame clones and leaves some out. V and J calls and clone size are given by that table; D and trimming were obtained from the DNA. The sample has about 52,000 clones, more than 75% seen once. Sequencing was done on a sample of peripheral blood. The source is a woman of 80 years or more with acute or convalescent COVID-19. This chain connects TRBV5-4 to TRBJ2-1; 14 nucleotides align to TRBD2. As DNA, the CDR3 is TGTGCCAGCAGCGTAGGGACTAGCGGGAGCTACAATGAGCAGTTCTTC. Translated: CASSVGTSGSYNEQFF.